Each of the 13 T cell receptor beta chains below was sequenced from the same sample in a study of CXCR3-negative and CXCR3-positive naive CD8 T cells. Findings and caveats of the study: Naive cells positive for CXCR3 carried more hydrophobic TRB CDR3s than CXCR3-negative ones.

TRB cDNA was prepared as libraries by UMI-labeled 5' RACE. Using the 5' RACE reads, TCRdb records one entry per CDR3 protein without DNA. The listing records about 120,000 distinct CDR3 sequences. These TCRs are of unknown antigen specificity. The sample taken for sequencing was naive CXCR3+ CD8+ T cells from blood. Subset defined: CD45RO-CCR7+CD27+CD95- naive CD8+ T cells expressing CXCR3 (TNR3+). The receptors come from a human donor in good health. Some clones in this sample may be carry-over from other donors' samples.

The chain couples TRBV11-2 to TRBJ2-5; TCRdb gives TRBD1 as the D gene, but with no DNA this cannot be confirmed. Germline lookup yields CDR1 SGHAT and CDR2 FQNNGV. There are 15 residues in the CDR3. CDR3: CASTSFGGGGETQYF.

The chain links TRBV4-1 to TRBJ2-3. Germline V gene data show CDR1 as MGHRA and CDR2 as YSYEKL. The CDR3 totals 14 residues. The CDR3 loop reads CASSQDPSTDTQYF.

The J gene is TRBJ2-2, the V gene TRBV7-3; lacking DNA, the TRBD2 call made by TCRdb goes unchecked. This CDR3 contains 16 residues. Germline V gene data show CDR1 as SGHTA and CDR2 as FQGTGA. The CDR3 spells CASSITGRVNTGELFF.

This chain joins TRBV7-9 and TRBJ1-1; with no DNA, the TCRdb D assignment of TRBD1 cannot be verified. This CDR3 has 13 residues. CDR1 and CDR2 (germline): SEHNR, FQNEAQ (reference sequence). CDR3 protein: CASSREGTHEAFF.

This chain uses TRBV7-3 with TRBJ2-5; as DNA is missing, the TRBD2 call by TCRdb cannot be tested. Germline V gives CDR1 SGHTA, CDR2 FQGTGA. The CDR3 consists of 14 residues. CDR3 sequence reads: CASSLPTERETQYF.

The chain joins TRBV6-5 to TRBJ1-1; the TRBD1 assignment by TCRdb is unverifiable without DNA. Germline V CDR1 and CDR2: MNHEY, SVGAGI. CDR3 length equals 13 residues. CDR3 protein: CASSSGDSTEAFF.

The V and J genes are TRBV5-1 and TRBJ2-7. The CDR3 covers 13 residues. The germline V gene has CDR1 SGHRS and CDR2 YFSETQ. The CDR3 loop is CASSLPENWEQYF. Looking up the rest from reference TRBV5-1 and TRBJ2-7 gives the full variable domain: KAGVTQTPRYLIKTRGQQVTLSCSPISGHRSVSWYQQTPGQGLQFLFEYFSETQRNKGNFPGRFSGRQFSNSRSEMNVSTLELGDSALYLCASSLPENWEQYFGPGTRLTVT.

This chain connects TRBV5-1 to TRBJ2-1; TCRdb outputs TRBD1, but without DNA this stays unchecked. Germline CDR1 SGHRS, CDR2 YFSETQ. This CDR3 contains 18 residues. This CDR3 is CASDPPDDGTGVYNEQFF.

The chain employs TRBV20-1 and TRBJ2-1; TCRdb's D call, TRBD2, is unchecked because there is no DNA. CDR1 and CDR2 from the germline V gene are DFQATT and SNEGSKA (reference sequence). The CDR3 has 15 amino acids. The CDR3 reads CSASDLTSGSNEQFF.

The chain uses TRBV13 and TRBJ2-3; no DNA is available, so the TRBD1 call from TCRdb remains unchecked. Germline V gene sequence: CDR1 PRHDT, CDR2 FYEKMQ (reference sequence). The CDR3 contains 17 residues. Here the CDR3 reads CASSLRFWDSGTDTQYF.

This chain joins TRBV27 and TRBJ2-3; the TRBD2 assignment by TCRdb is unverifiable without DNA. Germline CDR1 MNHEY, CDR2 SMNVEV (reference sequence). The CDR3 length is 16 residues. The CDR3 is CASSLSMVGVTDTQYF.

This chain joins TRBV7-9 and TRBJ2-7; the D gene TCRdb calls, TRBD1, cannot be checked with no DNA. Germline CDR1 is SEHNR and CDR2 is FQNEAQ (reference sequence). The CDR3 loop spans 15 amino acids. The CDR3 loop reads CASSLVGGSAYEQYF.

This rearrangement joins TRBV12-3 or TRBV12-4 to TRBJ2-5; with no DNA, the TCRdb D assignment of TRBD2 cannot be verified. The CDR3 loop spans 17 amino acids. The chain's CDR3 is CASSPSSLGHPQETQYF.